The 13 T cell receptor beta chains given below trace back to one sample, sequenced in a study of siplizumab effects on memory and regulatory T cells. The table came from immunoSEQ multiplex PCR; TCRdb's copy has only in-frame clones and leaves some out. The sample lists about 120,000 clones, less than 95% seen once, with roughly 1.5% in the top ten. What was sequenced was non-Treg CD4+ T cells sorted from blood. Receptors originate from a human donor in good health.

The CDR3 DNA is TGTGCCAGCAGCCCCCAGTTGGGGGAGCAGTTCTTC. This gives the protein CASSPQLGEQFF. The V call is TRBV5-5, the J call TRBJ2-1; D not resolved. Germline CDR1 SGHKS, CDR2 YYEKEE (reference sequence). V lost 4 bases and J lost 10, with 12 bases in between. The CDR3 is 12 amino acids. Supplemented by reference TRBV5-5 and TRBJ2-1, the full variable domain reads DAGVTQSPTHLIKTRGQQVTLRCSPISGHKSVSWYQQVLGQGPQFIFQYYEKEERGRGNFPDRFSARQFPNYSSELNVNALLLGDSALYLCASSPQLGEQFFGPGTRLTVL.

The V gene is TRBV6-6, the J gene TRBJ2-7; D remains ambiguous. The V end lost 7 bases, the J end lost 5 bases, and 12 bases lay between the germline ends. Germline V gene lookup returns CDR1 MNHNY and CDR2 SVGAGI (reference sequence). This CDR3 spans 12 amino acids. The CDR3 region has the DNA TGTGCCAGCAAGGGCAGCCGGAACGAGCAGTACTTC. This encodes CASKGSRNEQYF.

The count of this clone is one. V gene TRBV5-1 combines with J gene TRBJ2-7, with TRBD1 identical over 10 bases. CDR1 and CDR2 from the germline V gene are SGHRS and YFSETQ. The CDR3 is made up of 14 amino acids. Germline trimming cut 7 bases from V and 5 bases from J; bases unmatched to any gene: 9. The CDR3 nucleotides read TGCGCCAGCGCTGACGGGACAGGGGCAAACGAGCAGTACTTC. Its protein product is CASADGTGANEQYF.

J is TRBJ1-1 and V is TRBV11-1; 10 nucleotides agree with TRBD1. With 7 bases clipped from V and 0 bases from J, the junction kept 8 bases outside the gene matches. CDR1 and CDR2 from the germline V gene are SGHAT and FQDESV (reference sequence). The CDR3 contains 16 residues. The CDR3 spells CASTWTGGGLNTEAFF. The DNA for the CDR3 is TGTGCCAGCACATGGACAGGGGGAGGCCTGAACACTGAAGCTTTCTTT.

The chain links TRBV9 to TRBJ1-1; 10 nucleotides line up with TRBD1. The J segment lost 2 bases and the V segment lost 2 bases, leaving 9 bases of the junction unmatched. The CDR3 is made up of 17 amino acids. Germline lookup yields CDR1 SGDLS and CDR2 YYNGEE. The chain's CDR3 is CASSVNPGQGRNTEAFF. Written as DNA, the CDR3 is TGTGCCAGCAGCGTCAATCCGGGACAGGGGCGAAACACTGAAGCTTTCTTT.

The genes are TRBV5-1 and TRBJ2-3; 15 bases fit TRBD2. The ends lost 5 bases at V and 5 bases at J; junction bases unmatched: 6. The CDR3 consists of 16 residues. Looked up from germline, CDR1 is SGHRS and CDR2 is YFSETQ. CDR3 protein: CASRGGLAGGQDTQYF. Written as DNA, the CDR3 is TGCGCCAGCAGAGGTGGACTAGCGGGGGGGCAAGATACGCAGTATTTT. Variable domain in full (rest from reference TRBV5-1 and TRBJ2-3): KAGVTQTPRYLIKTRGQQVTLSCSPISGHRSVSWYQQTPGQGLQFLFEYFSETQRNKGNFPGRFSGRQFSNSRSEMNVSTLELGDSALYLCASRGGLAGGQDTQYFGPGTRLTVL.

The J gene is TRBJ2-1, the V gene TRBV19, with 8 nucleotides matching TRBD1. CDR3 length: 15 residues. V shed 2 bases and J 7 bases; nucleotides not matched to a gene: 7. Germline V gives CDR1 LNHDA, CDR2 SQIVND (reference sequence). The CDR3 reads CASSINGQGLNEQFF. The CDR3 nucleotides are TGTGCCAGTAGTATAAACGGACAGGGTCTTAATGAGCAGTTCTTC.

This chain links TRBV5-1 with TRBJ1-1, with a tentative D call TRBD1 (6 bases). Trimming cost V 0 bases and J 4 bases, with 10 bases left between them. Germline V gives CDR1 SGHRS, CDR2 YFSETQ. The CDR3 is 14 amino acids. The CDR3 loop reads CASSLVRGSTEAFF. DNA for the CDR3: TGCGCCAGCAGCTTGGTCAGGGGATCCACTGAAGCTTTCTTT.

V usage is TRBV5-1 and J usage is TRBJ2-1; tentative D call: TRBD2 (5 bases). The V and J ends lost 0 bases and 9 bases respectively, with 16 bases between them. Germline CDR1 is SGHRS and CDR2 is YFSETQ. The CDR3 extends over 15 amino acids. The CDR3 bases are TGCGCCAGCAGCTTGGATATTTCGGGGAAGGGTGAGCAGTTCTTC. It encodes CASSLDISGKGEQFF.

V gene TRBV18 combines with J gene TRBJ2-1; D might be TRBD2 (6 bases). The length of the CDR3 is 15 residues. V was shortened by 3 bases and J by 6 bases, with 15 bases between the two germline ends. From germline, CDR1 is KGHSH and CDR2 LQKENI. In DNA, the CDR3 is TGTGCCAGCTCACCGGACAATCACGGGGGCAATGAGCAGTTCTTC. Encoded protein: CASSPDNHGGNEQFF. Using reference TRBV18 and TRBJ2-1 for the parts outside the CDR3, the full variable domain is NAGVMQNPRHLVRRRGQEARLRCSPMKGHSHVYWYRQLPEEGLKFMVYLQKENIIDESGMPKERFSAEFPKEGPSILRIQQVVRGDSAAYFCASSPDNHGGNEQFFGPGTRLTVL.

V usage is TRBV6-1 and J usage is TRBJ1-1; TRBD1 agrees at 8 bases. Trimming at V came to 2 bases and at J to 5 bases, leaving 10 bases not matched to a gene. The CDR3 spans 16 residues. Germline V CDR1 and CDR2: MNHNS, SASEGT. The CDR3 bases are TGTGCCAGCAGTGAACTTGGGGCAGGGGGCGGAACTGAAGCTTTCTTT. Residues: CASSELGAGGGTEAFF.

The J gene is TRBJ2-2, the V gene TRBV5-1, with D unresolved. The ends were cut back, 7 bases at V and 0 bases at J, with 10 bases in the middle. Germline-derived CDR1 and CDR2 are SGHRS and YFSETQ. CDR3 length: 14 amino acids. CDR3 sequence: CASLGAANTGELFF. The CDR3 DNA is TGCGCCAGCCTCGGCGCGGCGAACACCGGGGAGCTGTTTTTT.

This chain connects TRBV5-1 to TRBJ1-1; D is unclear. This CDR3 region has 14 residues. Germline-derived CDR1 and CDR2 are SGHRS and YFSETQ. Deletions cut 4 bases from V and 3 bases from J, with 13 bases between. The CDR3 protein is CASSPSSRDTEAFF. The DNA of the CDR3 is TGCGCCAGCAGCCCGAGCTCTAGGGACACTGAAGCTTTCTTT.